A single T cell receptor beta chain is shown here with its context. Its antigen is unidentified. Per the original methods: There were no quality scores in the junction-only immunoSEQ sequences, so filtering differed. Profiling relied on immunoSEQ multiplex PCR, and the TCRdb table lists in-frame clones only, not all of them. The DNA was the basis for D and trimming; V, J and clone size are from that table. The top ten hold under 0.45% of the sample, which has a few million clones, approximately 93% seen once. This entry is derived from a study of shared clonotypes between healthy human individuals. Study-level points and caveats: Across subsets, estimated richness was generally greater for naive than for memory populations. An anticipated effect of sequencing depth on clonotype sharing among donors was recognized.

The germline V and J ends were trimmed by 5 bases and 4 bases, with 15 bases remaining between them. This CDR3 is 15 amino acids long. CDR1 is SGHTA, CDR2 FQGNSA, per germline. Sequencing was carried out using naive CD4+ T cells from PBMCs. The subset was: CD45RA+ positively selected. The V and J genes are TRBV7-2 and TRBJ1-5; D gene uncertain. This clonotype was obtained from a young man in good health. Some clones in this sample may be carry-over from other donors' samples. The CDR3 nucleotides read TGTGCCAGCAGCACCTGGACGGCGACAAATCAGCCCCAGCATTTT. It specifies CASSTWTATNQPQHF.